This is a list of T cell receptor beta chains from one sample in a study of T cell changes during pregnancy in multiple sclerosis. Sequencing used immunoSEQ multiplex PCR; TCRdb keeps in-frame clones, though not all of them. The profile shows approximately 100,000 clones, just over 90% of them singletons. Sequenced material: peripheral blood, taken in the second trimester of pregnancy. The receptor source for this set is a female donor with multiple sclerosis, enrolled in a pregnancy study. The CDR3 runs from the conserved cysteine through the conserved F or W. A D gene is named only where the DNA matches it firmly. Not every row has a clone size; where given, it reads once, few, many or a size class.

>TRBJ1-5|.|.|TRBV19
TGTGCCAGTAGTGACTGGCGGAATCAGCCCCAGCATTTT
CASSDWRNQPQHF
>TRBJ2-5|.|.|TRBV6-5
TGTGCCAGCAGTCCTCGGGTTACCCAAGAGACCCAGTACTTC
CASSPRVTQETQYF
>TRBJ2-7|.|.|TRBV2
TGTGCCAGCAGCCGAGGGGGGGACTACGAGCAGTACTTC
CASSRGGDYEQYF
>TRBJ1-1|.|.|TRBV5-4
TGTGCCAGCAGCTTACCGGGAATTAACACTGAAGCTTTCTTT
CASSLPGINTEAFF
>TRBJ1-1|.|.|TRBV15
TGTGCCACCAGCAGAGGACACAGGGCCCCGAGCACTGAAGCTTTCTTT
CATSRGHRAPSTEAFF
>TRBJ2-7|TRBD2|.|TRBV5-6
TGTGCCAGCAGCTTGGATGGCACTAGCGGGGGGTGGCAGTACTTC
CASSLDGTSGGWQYF
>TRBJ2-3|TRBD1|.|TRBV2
TGTGCCAGCAGCCTAGGGACAGGGCGGACAGATACGCAGTATTTT
CASSLGTGRTDTQYF
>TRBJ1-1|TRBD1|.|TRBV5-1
TGCGCCAGCAGCAAGGGACAGACTACCTCCACTGAAGCTTTCTTT
CASSKGQTTSTEAFF
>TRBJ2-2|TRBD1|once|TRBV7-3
TGTGCCAGCAGCCCAGGACAGGGCTACACCGGGGAGCTGTTTTTT
CASSPGQGYTGELFF
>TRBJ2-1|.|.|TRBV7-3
TGTGCCAGCAGCCTCATAGGGGGCTCCTACAATGAGCAGTTCTTC
CASSLIGGSYNEQFF
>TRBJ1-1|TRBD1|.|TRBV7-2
TGTGCCAGCAGCTTAGCTCTTTTCGTGGGACAGGGAGGCACTGAAGCTTTCTTT
CASSLALFVGQGGTEAFF
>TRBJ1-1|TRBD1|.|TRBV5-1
TGCGCCAGCAGCTTTTATATACCGGGACAGGGAACTGAAGCTTTCTTT
CASSFYIPGQGTEAFF
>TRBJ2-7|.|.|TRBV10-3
TGTGCCATCAGTGGGACAGAGACCTACGAGCAGTACTTC
CAISGTETYEQYF
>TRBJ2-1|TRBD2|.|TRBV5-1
TGCGCCAGCAGCCCTGGCAGCGGGGGGAAATACAATGAGCAGTTCTTC
CASSPGSGGKYNEQFF
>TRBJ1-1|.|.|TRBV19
TGTGCCAGTAGACGTGGACAGTGGATTACTGAAGCTTTCTTT
CASRRGQWITEAFF
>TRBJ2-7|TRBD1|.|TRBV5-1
TGCGCCAGCAGCTGGGGGGGACAGGGGTACGAGCAGTACTTC
CASSWGGQGYEQYF
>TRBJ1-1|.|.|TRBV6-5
TGTGCCAGCAGTACAGCAGGGCTCACTGAAGCTTTCTTT
CASSTAGLTEAFF
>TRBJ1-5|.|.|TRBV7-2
TGTGCCAGCAGCGCGGCGGTAGGGCCCCAGCATTTT
CASSAAVGPQHF
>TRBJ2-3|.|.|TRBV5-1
TGCGCCAGCAGCCACAGTCCGGGAAAATTGGCAGATACGCAGTATTTT
CASSHSPGKLADTQYF
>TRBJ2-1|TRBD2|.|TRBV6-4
TGTGCCAGCAGTGAAGTAGCGGGGATCACGGGAAATGAGCAGTTCTTC
CASSEVAGITGNEQFF
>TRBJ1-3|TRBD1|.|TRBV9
TGTGCCAGCAGCGCGGGACAGGGTTCCTCTGGAAACACCATATATTTT
CASSAGQGSSGNTIYF
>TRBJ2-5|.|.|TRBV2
TGTGCCAGCAGTGGTGGACAGCGCCAAGAGACCCAGTACTTC
CASSGGQRQETQYF
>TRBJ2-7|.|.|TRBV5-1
TGCGCCAGCAGCTTCGGGTTCTACTACGAGCAGTACTTC
CASSFGFYYEQYF
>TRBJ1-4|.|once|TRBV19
TGTGCCAGTTCCCGACTCCTAACTAATGAAAAACTGTTTTTT
CASSRLLTNEKLFF
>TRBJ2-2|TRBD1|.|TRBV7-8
TGTGCCAGCAGCCCGCACCCGACAGGGAACCCCGGGGAGCTGTTTTTT
CASSPHPTGNPGELFF
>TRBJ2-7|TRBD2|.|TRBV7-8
TGTGCCAGCAGCAGGACTAGCGGGGGTTCCTACGAGCAGTACTTC
CASSRTSGGSYEQYF
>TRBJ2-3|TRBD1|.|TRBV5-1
TGCGCCAGCAGCCCGACAGGGTTATCGCAGTATTTT
CASSPTGLSQYF
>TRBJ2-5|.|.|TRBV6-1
TGTGCCAGCAGTGTCTTCCGTTTCCAAGAGACCCAGTACTTC
CASSVFRFQETQYF
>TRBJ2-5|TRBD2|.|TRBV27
TGTGCCAGCGCCCTAGCGGGAGGGCCATGGGAGACCCAGTACTTC
CASALAGGPWETQYF
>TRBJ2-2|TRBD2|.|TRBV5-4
TGTGCCAGCAGCTTGTCCGCTAGCGGGAACACCGGGGAGCTGTTTTTT
CASSLSASGNTGELFF
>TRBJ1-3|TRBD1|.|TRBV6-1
TGTGCCACCCTACTAACAGGGGTTGGAAACACCATATATTTT
CATLLTGVGNTIYF
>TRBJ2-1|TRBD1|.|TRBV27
TGTGCCAGCAGTTTGGACAGGGGCTACAATGAGCAGTTCTTC
CASSLDRGYNEQFF
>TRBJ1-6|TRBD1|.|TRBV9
TGTGCCAGCAGCGCGACAGGGGGATCACCCCTCCACTTT
CASSATGGSPLHF
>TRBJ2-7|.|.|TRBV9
TGTGCCAGCAGCGTAGCTGGAACAGGGTCTAATTACGAGCAGTACTTC
CASSVAGTGSNYEQYF
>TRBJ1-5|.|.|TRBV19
TGTGCCAGTAGTATGGGCAGGGTTAGCAATCAGCCCCAGCATTTT
CASSMGRVSNQPQHF
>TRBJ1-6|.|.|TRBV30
TGTGCCTGGATGGGGAGGCATTCACCCCTCCACTTT
CAWMGRHSPLHF
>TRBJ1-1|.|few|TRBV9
TGTGCCAGCAGCGTAGTCCAGGGTTTCACTGAAGCTTTCTTT
CASSVVQGFTEAFF
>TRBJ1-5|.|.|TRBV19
TGTGCCAGTAGTATTGCCCCCGCGGGGGGCAATCAGCCCCAGCATTTT
CASSIAPAGGNQPQHF
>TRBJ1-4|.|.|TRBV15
TGTGCCACCACCTCAAGGGGTGCTGCTAATGAAAAACTGTTTTTT
CATTSRGAANEKLFF
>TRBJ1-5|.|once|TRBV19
TGTGCCAGTAGTCAGGGGAGAGGACAGCCCCAGCATTTT
CASSQGRGQPQHF
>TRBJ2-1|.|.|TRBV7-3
TGTGCCAGCAGCCTATCGGCGGGGGCCAATGAGCAGTTCTTC
CASSLSAGANEQFF
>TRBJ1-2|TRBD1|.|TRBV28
TGTGCCAGCAGTTCACAGGGGGCCTATGGCTACACCTTC
CASSSQGAYGYTF
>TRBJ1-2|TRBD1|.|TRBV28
TGTGCCAGCAGTCAAAATGGACAGGGGAACTATGGCTACACCTTC
CASSQNGQGNYGYTF
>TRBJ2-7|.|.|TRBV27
TGTGCCAGCAAAAGGTCGCAGGACACCTACGAGCAGTACTTC
CASKRSQDTYEQYF
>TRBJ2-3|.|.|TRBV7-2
TGTGCCAGCAGCTCCGGAGCTCGGGGCACAGATACGCAGTATTTT
CASSSGARGTDTQYF
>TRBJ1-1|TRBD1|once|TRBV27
TGTGCCAGCAGGGGGATCTACAGGGGTGGATATGGGGGGACTGAAGCTTTCTTT
CASRGIYRGGYGGTEAFF
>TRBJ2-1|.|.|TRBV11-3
TGTGCCAGCAGCCTGCGGGTTCACAATGAGCAGTTCTTC
CASSLRVHNEQFF
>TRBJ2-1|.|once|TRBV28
TGTGCCAGCAGTTTTTATTTTAGGGCAGGGTCATACAATGAGCAGTTCTTC
CASSFYFRAGSYNEQFF
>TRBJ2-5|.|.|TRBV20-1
TGCAGTGCTAACTCCGTGGAGACCCAGTACTTC
CSANSVETQYF
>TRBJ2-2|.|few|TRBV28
TGTGCCAGCAGTACTGGGGGGACCGGGGAGCTGTTTTTT
CASSTGGTGELFF
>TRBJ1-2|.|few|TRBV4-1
TGCGCCAGCAGCCAAGCCGGGGGTGGGAATGGCTACACCTTC
CASSQAGGGNGYTF
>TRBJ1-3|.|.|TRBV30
TGTGCCTGGAGTGCGACACCCGGAACCATATATTTT
CAWSATPGTIYF